These 27 T cell receptor beta chains originate from one sample sequenced in a study of OX40 agonist ivuxolimab in advanced cancers. Data came from immunoSEQ multiplex PCR; TCRdb stores just in-frame clones and leaves some out. In the table there are tens of thousands of clones, around 90% of which are singletons. This specimen consisted of CD4+ or CD8+ T cells sorted from blood, obtained in a trial of the OX40 agonist ivuxolimab. These TCRs come from an adult with an advanced solid tumor such as melanoma, head and neck, liver or kidney cancer.

The chain carries TRBV6-5 and TRBJ1-2; maybe TRBD1 (6 bases). Between the trimmed V and J ends, which lost 10 bases and 8 bases, there was a span of 14 bases. Germline values: CDR1 MNHEY, CDR2 SVGAGI. This CDR3 region has 11 residues. Here the CDR3 DNA reads TGTGCCACCCTGTACAGGGAAGGCTACACCTTC. As protein: CATLYREGYTF.

The rearrangement joins TRBV7-9 to TRBJ2-3; 10 nucleotides match TRBD2. The CDR3 covers 15 residues. CDR1 SEHNR and CDR2 FQNEAQ come from the germline V gene (reference sequence). V lost 4 bases and J lost 5; bases outside the gene matches: 6. The CDR3 sequence: CASSSPLAGLDTQYF. CDR3 sequence (DNA): TGTGCCAGCAGCTCCCCACTAGCGGGGTTAGATACGCAGTATTTT.

This chain uses TRBV11-3 with TRBJ2-7, with 7 bases lining up with TRBD1. This CDR3 comprises 14 residues. Germline trimming cut 1 base from V and 1 base from J; bases unmatched to any gene: 1. Germline V lookup: CDR1 SGHNT, CDR2 YENEEA. CDR3 loop: CASSLAGQSYEQYF. CDR3 sequence (DNA): TGTGCCAGCAGCTTAGCGGGACAGTCCTACGAGCAGTACTTC.

The chain carries TRBV18 and TRBJ2-7; 7 positions agree with TRBD1. Germline CDR1 is KGHSH and CDR2 is LQKENI. The CDR3 covers 14 residues. Unmatched junction bases numbered 1, after V lost 1 base and J lost 1 base. The DNA for the CDR3 is TGTGCCAGCTCACCACGGGACAGATCCTACGAGCAGTACTTC. This translates into CASSPRDRSYEQYF.

The chain uses TRBV7-3 and TRBJ2-3; D is undetermined. V was cut by 3 bases and J by 2 bases, with 6 bases left in between. The CDR3 consists of 13 residues. The V gene's germline CDR1 is SGHTA and CDR2 FQGTGA. The CDR3 sequence: CASSFSPTDTQYF. The CDR3 DNA sequence: TGTGCCAGCAGCTTTAGCCCCACAGATACGCAGTATTTT.

The chain couples TRBV5-4 to TRBJ2-1; TRBD2 matches at 12 bases. J was trimmed by 8 bases and V by 4 bases; bases with no gene match: 10. The CDR3 sequence is 16 residues long. The germline CDR1 and CDR2 sequences are SGHNT and YYREEE (reference sequence). The CDR3 nucleotides are TGTGCCAGCAGCACGCTAGCGGGAGGGGGGTTTGATGAGCAGTTCTTC. Its protein product is CASSTLAGGGFDEQFF.

This chain links TRBV7-8 with TRBJ2-1; TRBD1 is a possible D gene (5 bases). This CDR3 has 12 amino acids. CDR1 and CDR2 (germline): SGHVS, FQNEAQ. The germline V and J ends were trimmed by 5 bases and 8 bases, with 10 bases remaining between them. As DNA, the CDR3 is TGTGCCAGCAGCCTGACAGTTGATGAGCAGTTCTTC. It yields the protein CASSLTVDEQFF.

The V and J genes are TRBV27 and TRBJ2-2, with 9 bases identical to TRBD2. The ends lost 6 bases at V and 0 bases at J; junction bases unmatched: 5. In germline, CDR1 is MNHEY, CDR2 SMNVEV (reference sequence). The CDR3 runs 16 residues. The CDR3 sequence is CASRVLAGANTGELFF. The CDR3 DNA reads TGTGCCAGCAGAGTTTTAGCGGGAGCGAACACCGGGGAGCTGTTTTTT.

The CDR3 sequence: CASSNTPSGSSYNEQFF. CDR3 coding DNA: TGCGCCAGCAGCAATACGCCTAGCGGAAGCTCCTACAATGAGCAGTTCTTC. The rearrangement links TRBV5-1 to TRBJ2-1; 7 positions match TRBD2. V shed 4 bases and J 0 bases; nucleotides not matched to a gene: 10. The CDR3 is 17 residues long. Germline CDR1 reads SGHRS; CDR2 reads YFSETQ.

This clone was recorded only once. The rearrangement links TRBV5-6 to TRBJ2-1; 8 positions match TRBD1. V trimming: 4 bases; J trimming: 5 bases; junction bases outside the gene matches: 5. This CDR3 spans 14 amino acids. CDR1 and CDR2 (germline): SGHDT, YYEEEE. Here the CDR3 DNA reads TGTGCCAGCAGCGGGACAGGTGGAAACAATGAGCAGTTCTTC. Translating gives CASSGTGGNNEQFF.

The genes are TRBV7-3 and TRBJ1-2; D is possibly TRBD1 (6 bases). CDR3 length equals 15 residues. Germline CDR1 and CDR2: SGHTA and FQGTGA. V lost 4 bases and J lost 7, with 19 bases in between. As DNA, the CDR3 is TGTGCCAGCAGCTCACAACCGGGGGCGCTTAGTGGCTACACCTTC. Amino acid sequence: CASSSQPGALSGYTF. Full variable domain (rest looked up from reference TRBV7-3 and TRBJ1-2): GAGVSQTPSNKVTEKGKYVELRCDPISGHTALYWYRQSLGQGPEFLIYFQGTGAADDSGLPNDRFFAVRPEGSVSTLKIQRTERGDSAVYLCASSSQPGALSGYTFGSGTRLTVV.

The chain combines TRBV5-6 with TRBJ2-3; D call uncertain. The CDR3 consists of 12 residues. V dropped 0 bases and J dropped 6 bases, with 5 bases sitting between them. The germline V gene encodes CDR1 SGHDT and CDR2 YYEEEE. The DNA of the CDR3 is TGTGCCAGCAGCTTGGCTCGGGATACGCAGTATTTT. Amino acid sequence: CASSLARDTQYF.

This clone was observed once. The chain couples TRBV6-1 to TRBJ2-7; TRBD1 agrees at 7 bases. V lost 3 bases and J lost 5; bases outside the gene matches: 7. The length of the CDR3 is 14 residues. The V gene's germline CDR1 is MNHNS and CDR2 SASEGT. The CDR3 DNA reads as TGTGCCAGCAGTGATAATAGACAGGGTGACGAGCAGTACTTC. Amino acid sequence: CASSDNRQGDEQYF.

The J gene is TRBJ2-7, the V gene TRBV7-9; 7 bases line up with TRBD1. From germline, CDR1 is SEHNR and CDR2 FQNEAQ (reference sequence). Trimming took 5 bases from V and 3 from J; bases not matched to a gene: 13. The length of the CDR3 is 16 residues. CDR3 DNA sequence: TGTGCCAGCAGCCCAAACCCCAACAGGGGTGACTACGAGCAGTACTTC. This codes for CASSPNPNRGDYEQYF.

The V gene is TRBV7-9, the J gene TRBJ1-1; perhaps TRBD1 as D (6 bases). V lost 4 bases and J lost 0, with 12 bases in between. Germline V gene lookup returns CDR1 SEHNR and CDR2 FQNEAQ (reference sequence). The CDR3 loop spans 15 amino acids. CDR3 nucleotides: TGTGCCAGCAGCTCGACCGGGACACTGAACACTGAAGCTTTCTTT. Residues: CASSSTGTLNTEAFF.

The chain combines TRBV28 with TRBJ1-1; no clear D. The CDR3 runs to 15 residues. Germline CDR1 reads MDHEN; CDR2 reads SYDVKM. V gave up 2 bases and J gave up 5 bases, with 15 bases separating them. CDR3 amino acids: CASSLPSGGRTEAFF. CDR3 sequence (DNA): TGTGCCAGCAGTTTACCCTCGGGAGGGAGGACTGAAGCTTTCTTT.

The rearrangement links TRBV27 to TRBJ1-1, with D possibly matching TRBD1 (5 bases). Germline CDR1 is MNHEY and CDR2 is SMNVEV (reference sequence). Deletions cut 0 bases from V and 0 bases from J, with 17 bases between. This CDR3 is built from 18 residues. The CDR3 region has the DNA TGTGCCAGCAGTTTATCAAGGGACGTCCTGAGGATGAACACTGAAGCTTTCTTT. Residues: CASSLSRDVLRMNTEAFF.

The genes are TRBV27 and TRBJ1-1; D gene uncertain. CDR3 size: 12 residues. Germline assignment: CDR1 MNHEY and CDR2 SMNVEV (reference sequence). The germline V and J ends were trimmed by 6 bases and 6 bases, with 11 bases remaining between them. The CDR3 spells CASSRNGAEAFF. CDR3 nucleotides: TGTGCCAGCAGCCGAAACGGGGCTGAAGCTTTCTTT.

This sequence joins TRBV27 and TRBJ1-1, with D perhaps matching TRBD1 (5 bases). The germline gives CDR1 MNHEY, CDR2 SMNVEV (reference sequence). Trimming stripped 3 bases from V and 11 bases from J, with 16 bases between. This CDR3 is 13 amino acids long. As DNA, the CDR3 is TGTGCCAGCAGTTTGGGGCTAGAGGGGATGGCTTTCTTT. This translates into CASSLGLEGMAFF.

The chain is built from TRBV4-2 and TRBJ1-1; 7 positions agree with TRBD1. In germline, CDR1 is LGHNA, CDR2 YNFKEQ. The CDR3 length is 14 residues. The junction had 5 bases not matched to a gene; V was cut back by 3 bases and J by 4 bases. In nucleotides, the CDR3 is TGTGCCAGCAGCCATCCAGGGGGAGGCACTGAAGCTTTCTTT. It codes for CASSHPGGGTEAFF.

The genes are TRBV7-9 and TRBJ2-1; possibly TRBD1 or TRBD2 for D (5 bases each). The CDR3 is 13 amino acids. Looked up from germline, CDR1 is SEHNR and CDR2 is FQNEAQ (reference sequence). The V end lost 7 bases, the J end lost 11 bases, and 18 bases lay between the germline ends. In nucleotides, the CDR3 is TGTGCCAGCATCCCTGGGGGTGCAATGAAGCAGTTCTTC. Residues: CASIPGGAMKQFF.

The chain recombines TRBV7-9 with TRBJ2-5; TRBD2 matches 8 bases. The germline V gene has CDR1 SEHNR and CDR2 FQNEAQ (reference sequence). The CDR3 runs to 14 residues. J gave up 1 base and V 4 bases, and 2 bases lay outside the gene matches. CDR3 residues: CASSSTSGQETQYF. Written as DNA, the CDR3 is TGTGCCAGCAGCTCAACTAGCGGCCAAGAGACCCAGTACTTC.

CDR3 residues: CASSAQNEQFF. CDR3 in DNA: TGCGCCAGCAGCGCCCAAAATGAGCAGTTCTTC. The chain combines TRBV5-1 with TRBJ2-1, with D unclear. The V gene's germline CDR1 is SGHRS and CDR2 YFSETQ. V shed 4 bases and J shed 7 bases, with 6 bases lying between them. The CDR3 totals 11 residues.

The CDR3 loop reads CASSPPDPSGGSQYF. The CDR3 DNA reads TGTGCCAGCAGCCCACCAGACCCTAGTGGGGGGTCTCAGTATTTT. The chain combines TRBV5-6 with TRBJ2-3; D may be TRBD2 (6 bases). The CDR3 totals 15 residues. The V gene lost 4 bases and the J gene lost 12 bases, with 24 bases spanning the gap. Germline lookup yields CDR1 SGHDT and CDR2 YYEEEE.

The chain employs TRBV6-5 and TRBJ1-1, with a tentative D call TRBD1 (5 bases). Trimming stripped 3 bases from V and 6 bases from J, with 17 bases between. The CDR3 totals 15 residues. CDR1 and CDR2 from the germline V gene are MNHEY and SVGAGI. CDR3 sequence: CASSYSSGVRAEAFF. In nucleotides, the CDR3 is TGTGCCAGCAGTTATTCGTCGGGGGTCAGGGCTGAAGCTTTCTTT.

V and J are TRBV30 and TRBJ2-2; tentatively, D is TRBD2 (6 bases). Trimming pared 4 bases from V and 4 bases from J, leaving 13 bases between. This CDR3 spans 14 amino acids. Germline CDR1 GTSNPN, CDR2 SVGIG (reference sequence). In DNA, the CDR3 is TGTGCCTGGAACGGCGGGATAGGCACCGGGGAGCTGTTTTTT. This translates into CAWNGGIGTGELFF. Complete variable domain (other parts from reference TRBV30 and TRBJ2-2): SQTIHQWPATLVQPVGSPLSLECTVEGTSNPNLYWYRQAAGRGLQLLFYSVGIGQISSEVPQNLSASRPQDRQFILSSKKLLLSDSGFYLCAWNGGIGTGELFFGEGSRLTVL.

The V call is TRBV27, the J call TRBJ2-1, with TRBD1 as a possible D gene (5 bases). This CDR3 region has 16 residues. Trimming cost V 0 bases and J 7 bases, with 16 bases left between them. Germline V gives CDR1 MNHEY, CDR2 SMNVEV (reference sequence). This CDR3 is CASSLSVRGLGNEQFF. Here the CDR3 DNA reads TGTGCCAGCAGTTTATCTGTAAGGGGCCTCGGGAATGAGCAGTTCTTC.